This note documents a single T cell receptor beta chain sequence. Its specificity is not known. The sample comes from a study of vaccination effects on CD4 cells after COVID-19. Study at large: Pre-vaccine samples were drawn 16 days and one week before the first dose. PBMC cultures contained two million cells per well, about 11 IU/ml IL-2 and 10 ug/ml peptides. Study-wide results and limits: Marked clonal contraction was seen late after vaccination (in both infection- and vaccine-induced clones).

With approximately 9 days of culture completed, CD4+ T cells were isolated. The data were produced by immunoSEQ multiplex PCR, yet TCRdb's version contains in-frame clones alone and is incomplete. The sample carries tens of thousands of clones, 72% recorded once. This CDR3 has 13 residues. CDR1 and CDR2 (germline): KGHSH, LQKENI. The V gene lost 4 bases and the J gene lost 6 bases, with 13 bases spanning the gap. This specimen consisted of CD4+ T cells from PBMCs cultured without peptide, obtained before COVID-19 vaccination. This receptor was identified in a human donor who had a prior SARS-CoV-2 infection. The rearrangement uses TRBV18 and TRBJ2-7; D is ambiguous. CDR3 in DNA: TGTGCCAGCTCACTCGGGCAGCACTTCGAGCAGTACTTC. Encoded protein: CASSLGQHFEQYF.